A selection of T cell receptor beta chains follows, all from one sample in a study of blood T cell repertoires in COVID-19. Libraries were prepared by immunoSEQ multiplex PCR; TCRdb keeps only in-frame clonotypes and omits some of them. Among roughly 190,000 clones listed, 85% to 90% were seen once. Sequences were obtained from peripheral blood. The receptors here all came from a man aged 35-49 years with active or convalescent COVID-19. Both conserved end residues are part of each CDR3. Fields, in order: J gene, D gene, clone size, V gene, CDR3 DNA, CDR3 protein. The D gene is left open where the match is weak. Not every row has a clone size; where given, it reads once, few, many or a size class.

TRBJ1-4 - - TRBV9 TGTGCCAGCAGCGTAGCCGGAGATGCGAAAAAACTGTTTTTT CASSVAGDAKKLFF
TRBJ2-1 TRBD1 few TRBV9 TGTGCCAGCAGCGTTACGACAGGGTTGTCGAATGAGCAGTTCTTC CASSVTTGLSNEQFF
TRBJ2-1 - - TRBV5-1 TGCGCCAGCAGCTTGGAACTAAGGCGGGGTGAGCAGTTCTTC CASSLELRRGEQFF
TRBJ2-7 TRBD1 - TRBV5-1 TGCGCCAGCAGCTGGACAGGGGGTTACGAGCAGTACTTC CASSWTGGYEQYF
TRBJ2-5 - few TRBV11-2 TGTGCCAGCAGCAGAGGGTACGTGGAGACCCAGTACTTC CASSRGYVETQYF
TRBJ1-2 - - TRBV27 TGTGCCAGCAGCTGGGGGGGCGGGTACAGCGACTATGGCTACACCTTC CASSWGGGYSDYGYTF
TRBJ1-2 TRBD1 - TRBV7-3 TGTGCCAGCAGCACAACAGGGGGCTACGGCTACACCTTC CASSTTGGYGYTF
TRBJ2-2 TRBD2 - TRBV9 TGTGCCAGCAGCGTAGGGTCAGGAGCGGGAGATGGGACCGGGGAGCTGTTTTTT CASSVGSGAGDGTGELFF
TRBJ1-3 - - TRBV19 TGTGCCAGTATAAACAGGGAAGGAAACACCATATATTTT CASINREGNTIYF
TRBJ1-5 - - TRBV30 TGTGCCTGGAGTGTTGAGGAGGGTCAGCCCCAGCATTTT CAWSVEEGQPQHF
TRBJ1-1 TRBD1 - TRBV27 TGTGCCAGCAGTTTATTAGAGGGACAGGGCCCCACTGAAGCTTTCTTT CASSLLEGQGPTEAFF
TRBJ2-5 TRBD2 - TRBV9 TGTGCCAGCAGCGTAGATGTAGCGGGAGTTCAAGAGACCCAGTACTTC CASSVDVAGVQETQYF
TRBJ2-5 - once TRBV27 TGTGCCAGCAGTTATTCGACAGGACCCTTGTGGGTAGAGACCCAGTACTTC CASSYSTGPLWVETQYF
TRBJ2-1 TRBD2 - TRBV19 TGTGCCAGTAGTATCCTCCTAGCGGGCGGTGAGCAGTTCTTC CASSILLAGGEQFF
TRBJ1-1 TRBD1 once TRBV7-9 TGTGCCAGCAGCCCAACGGACAGGGGGGACACTGAAGCTTTCTTT CASSPTDRGDTEAFF
TRBJ1-5 - - TRBV7-9 TGTGCCAGCAGCAACACTACAAACGTTCTAGGGCCCCAGCATTTT CASSNTTNVLGPQHF
TRBJ1-5 - - TRBV2 TGTGCCAGCAGTGAAGGGTTCGCGGCCCAGCATTTT CASSEGFAAQHF
TRBJ1-4 - - TRBV24-1 TGTGCCACCAGTGAATTTACCGGGACTGGCCATGAAAAACTGTTTTTT CATSEFTGTGHEKLFF